Presented here are 20 T cell receptor beta chains from one specimen sequenced in a study of cytomegalovirus exposure and HLA in healthy donors (dated by TCRdb to 2017 to 2019). The library was generated by the immunoSEQ multiplex PCR assay. The multiplex PCR relied on a mix of 60 forward primers for TCR Vbeta segments and 13 reverse primers for TCR Jbeta segments. Here the immuneACCESS table is served through TCRdb, limited to in-frame sequences with V and J called. Missing clones are a known gap in these copies; in checked studies unresolved V genes cover under half, and the rest lacks a known reason. Counted in this sample were tens of thousands of clones; around 53% of them appeared once. The top ten clones comprise more than 5% of the sample. The sample was PBMCs. The receptors stem from a middle-aged woman in good health and CMV-seropositive.

This clone was seen more than once but under ten times. The chain recombines TRBV4-3 with TRBJ1-6; no definite D call. Between the trimmed V and J ends, which lost 6 bases and 9 bases, there was a span of 12 bases. Germline-derived CDR1 and CDR2 are LGHNA and YSLEER. The CDR3 loop spans 13 amino acids. The CDR3 sequence: CASSRGRGSPLHF. CDR3 nucleotides: TGCGCCAGCAGTCGGGGTCGGGGTTCACCCCTCCACTTT.

V and J are TRBV4-1 and TRBJ1-2; TRBD1 agrees at 8 bases. Germline-derived CDR1 and CDR2 are MGHRA and YSYEKL. Unmatched junction bases numbered 5, after V lost 4 bases and J lost 4 bases. The CDR3 is 14 residues long. CDR3 in amino acids: CASSPPGQVYGYTF. The DNA for the CDR3 is TGCGCCAGCAGCCCGCCGGGACAGGTCTATGGCTACACCTTC.

The J gene is TRBJ2-5, the V gene TRBV7-3, with D tentatively TRBD2 (7 bases). CDR3 length: 13 amino acids. V was shortened by 1 base and J by 7 bases, with 10 bases between the two germline ends. Germline V lookup: CDR1 SGHTA, CDR2 FQGTGA. This chain's CDR3 is CASSLREGGTQYF. CDR3 coding DNA: TGTGCCAGCAGCTTAAGGGAGGGGGGGACCCAGTACTTC. The whole variable domain, filled in from reference TRBV7-3 and TRBJ2-5, reads GAGVSQTPSNKVTEKGKYVELRCDPISGHTALYWYRQSLGQGPEFLIYFQGTGAADDSGLPNDRFFAVRPEGSVSTLKIQRTERGDSAVYLCASSLREGGTQYFGPGTRLLVL.

This clone was observed a handful of times. V gene TRBV28 combines with J gene TRBJ1-1; 12 nucleotides agree with TRBD1. V lost 6 bases to trimming and J lost 4 bases; unmatched junction nucleotides: 9. The germline gives CDR1 MDHEN, CDR2 SYDVKM. The CDR3 spans 16 residues. The DNA of the CDR3 is TGTGCCAGCAGGCCCCGGGACAGGGGGCGAGGCACTGAAGCTTTCTTT. It specifies CASRPRDRGRGTEAFF.

This chain links TRBV4-2 with TRBJ2-6, with 7 nucleotides matching TRBD2. Trimming took 0 bases from V and 4 from J; bases not matched to a gene: 3. This CDR3 contains 16 residues. Looked up from germline, CDR1 is LGHNA and CDR2 is YNFKEQ. CDR3 DNA: TGTGCCAGCAGCCAAGACTCCGGGAGGGGGGCCAACGTCCTGACTTTC. It specifies CASSQDSGRGANVLTF.

This clone was seen only a few times. The genes are TRBV4-2 and TRBJ2-1, with 7 positions matching TRBD2. With 1 base clipped from V and 6 bases from J, the junction kept 12 bases outside the gene matches. Germline loops: CDR1 LGHNA, CDR2 YNFKEQ. This CDR3 comprises 17 residues. The CDR3 DNA follows: TGTGCCAGCAGCCAAGTTGATATGGGTCTAGCGGTCAATGAGCAGTTCTTC. Translation gives CASSQVDMGLAVNEQFF.

The chain joins TRBV12-5 to TRBJ2-1; TRBD2 agrees at 10 bases. The V gene's germline CDR1 is LGHNT and CDR2 FRNRAP. The CDR3 contains 18 residues. Germline trimming cut 4 bases from V and 4 bases from J; bases unmatched to any gene: 13. As DNA, the CDR3 is TGTGCTAGTGGTTCCTACCTATCCAGCGGGGGGGCATACAATGAGCAGTTCTTC. Encoded protein: CASGSYLSSGGAYNEQFF.

The rearrangement links TRBV29-1 to TRBJ2-1, with D possibly matching TRBD1 (6 bases). Germline CDR1 reads SQVTM; CDR2 reads ANQGSEA. Trimming cost V 7 bases and J 8 bases, with 18 bases left between them. The CDR3 consists of 13 residues. This CDR3 reads CSAQGGRGHEQFF. CDR3 nucleotide sequence: TGCAGCGCCCAGGGCGGCAGGGGTCATGAGCAGTTCTTC.

This clone came up once. The chain links TRBV19 to TRBJ2-7; D gene unclear. Trimming pared 4 bases from V and 0 bases from J, leaving 4 bases between. Germline CDR1 and CDR2: LNHDA and SQIVND (reference sequence). CDR3 length: 12 residues. Here the CDR3 reads CASSTGSYEQYF. The DNA for the CDR3 is TGTGCCAGTAGTACGGGCTCCTACGAGCAGTACTTC.

The chain has TRBV6-5 and TRBJ2-7; 7 bases are shared with TRBD1. V lost 2 bases to trimming and J lost 6 bases; unmatched junction nucleotides: 10. The CDR3 has 15 amino acids. Germline lookup yields CDR1 MNHEY and CDR2 SVGAGI. CDR3 nucleotide sequence: TGTGCCAGCAGTTACAGCCGACAGGGTCGGGGCGAGCAGTACTTC. It encodes CASSYSRQGRGEQYF.

A few counts support this clone. The V gene is TRBV9, the J gene TRBJ2-1; 8 positions agree with TRBD1. V dropped 4 bases and J dropped 10; count of bases not matched to a gene: 25. The CDR3 has 19 amino acids. Germline V gives CDR1 SGDLS, CDR2 YYNGEE. CDR3 amino acids: CASSPRPFGQGPPPGEQFF. The CDR3, as DNA: TGTGCCAGCAGCCCCCGACCTTTCGGACAGGGCCCTCCCCCGGGGGAGCAGTTCTTC.

The table lists this clone with a count of one. The chain couples TRBV25-1 to TRBJ1-6; 8 nucleotides agree with TRBD1. V lost 4 bases, J lost 8 bases, and 13 bases stayed unmatched. Germline V gene data show CDR1 as MGHDK and CDR2 as SYGVNS. The CDR3 length is 17 residues. This CDR3 is CASSVGTVGRGHSPLHF. For the CDR3, the DNA is TGTGCCAGCAGTGTGGGAACCGTTGGCAGGGGGCATTCACCCCTCCACTTT. Combining the CDR3 with reference TRBV25-1 and TRBJ1-6 gives the whole variable domain EADIYQTPRYLVIGTGKKITLECSQTMGHDKMYWYQQDPGMELHLIHYSYGVNSTEKGDLSSESTVSRIRTEHFPLTLESARPSHTSQYLCASSVGTVGRGHSPLHFGNGTRLTVT.

This clone was detected only a few times. The chain links TRBV19 to TRBJ1-2, with 7 bases that match TRBD1. This CDR3 has 13 amino acids. The germline CDR1 and CDR2 sequences are LNHDA and SQIVND (reference sequence). V shed 9 bases and J 5 bases; nucleotides not matched to a gene: 9. CDR3 region: CASKQGWLYGYTF. The CDR3 bases are TGTGCCAGCAAACAGGGGTGGTTGTATGGCTACACCTTC.

This chain joins TRBV18 and TRBJ2-5; 11 bases are shared with TRBD2. This CDR3 region has 15 residues. V dropped 3 bases and J dropped 4; count of bases not matched to a gene: 4. Germline V CDR1 and CDR2: KGHSH, LQKENI. This CDR3 is CASSPTSGIGETQYF. Written as DNA, the CDR3 is TGTGCCAGCTCACCGACTAGCGGGATTGGAGAGACCCAGTACTTC.

The chain recombines TRBV25-1 with TRBJ1-2, with TRBD1 matching 7 bases. Germline lookup yields CDR1 MGHDK and CDR2 SYGVNS. The junction had 12 bases not matched to a gene; V was cut back by 10 bases and J by 7 bases. The CDR3 sequence is 13 residues long. CDR3 in amino acids: CANSEGALSGYTF. As DNA, the CDR3 is TGTGCCAACTCGGAGGGGGCTCTTTCTGGCTACACCTTC.

The rearrangement uses TRBV30 and TRBJ2-2; TRBD1 agrees at 9 bases. The CDR3 has 17 amino acids. Losses at the gene ends were 2 bases for V and 5 bases for J; bases not matched to a gene: 12. Germline V CDR1 and CDR2: GTSNPN, SVGIG (reference sequence). The chain's CDR3 is CAWSFRPGQGKTGELFF. The CDR3 DNA reads TGTGCCTGGAGTTTCCGCCCGGGACAGGGAAAGACCGGGGAGCTGTTTTTT. Full variable domain (missing parts from reference TRBV30 and TRBJ2-2): SQTIHQWPATLVQPVGSPLSLECTVEGTSNPNLYWYRQAAGRGLQLLFYSVGIGQISSEVPQNLSASRPQDRQFILSSKKLLLSDSGFYLCAWSFRPGQGKTGELFFGEGSRLTVL.

V usage is TRBV28 and J usage is TRBJ2-5, with TRBD2 matching 7 bases. Germline-derived CDR1 and CDR2 are MDHEN and SYDVKM. The CDR3 length is 14 residues. V dropped 4 bases and J dropped 2; count of bases not matched to a gene: 4. As DNA, the CDR3 is TGTGCCAGCAGTTCGGCGGGGGATCAAGAGACCCAGTACTTC. Its translation is CASSSAGDQETQYF.

In this sample, this clone turned up a few times. J is TRBJ2-7 and V is TRBV6-6; D gene ambiguous. V lost 4 bases and J 3 bases, leaving 4 bases between the germline ends. The CDR3 runs to 11 residues. Germline V gene lookup returns CDR1 MNHNY and CDR2 SVGAGI (reference sequence). CDR3 in amino acids: CASSSRYEQYF. The CDR3 DNA sequence: TGTGCCAGCAGTTCCCGCTACGAGCAGTACTTC.

In DNA, the CDR3 is TGTGCCAGCAGTGTTGAGGAGGAAGTGACTGGAAACACCATATATTTT. Translating gives CASSVEEEVTGNTIYF. The chain couples TRBV2 to TRBJ1-3; no clear D. The V end was cut by 4 bases, the J end by 2 bases, with 15 bases between. CDR1 is SNHLY, CDR2 FYNNEI, per germline. CDR3 length: 16 amino acids.

There are a few counts of this clone. The chain employs TRBV7-2 and TRBJ2-5; 8 bases line up with TRBD2. Germline lookup yields CDR1 SGHTA and CDR2 FQGNSA. CDR3 length equals 17 residues. J gave up 0 bases and V 2 bases, and 8 bases lay outside the gene matches. DNA of the CDR3: TGTGCCAGCAGCTTACCGAACCTAGCGGGCTACCAAGAGACCCAGTACTTC. It translates to CASSLPNLAGYQETQYF.